Each of the 30 T cell receptor beta chains below was sequenced from the same sample in a study of blood T cell repertoires in COVID-19. Generated by immunoSEQ multiplex PCR, the TCRdb table keeps only in-frame clones and is missing some. Of 98,000 or so clones listed, over 65% are singletons. Sequenced: peripheral blood. The receptor source for this set is a man aged 60 to 75 with acute or convalescent COVID-19.

This chain links TRBV5-6 with TRBJ1-1; D unclear. The CDR3 consists of 12 residues. The V and J ends lost 5 bases and 5 bases respectively, with 10 bases between them. Germline CDR1 and CDR2: SGHDT and YYEEEE. The DNA for the CDR3 is TGTGCCAGCAGTGAATCCCGGACTGAAGCTTTCTTT. Amino acids: CASSESRTEAFF.

This chain connects TRBV5-1 to TRBJ1-3, with TRBD1 matching 9 bases. With 5 bases clipped from V and 0 bases from J, the junction kept 3 bases outside the gene matches. The length of the CDR3 is 15 residues. The germline gives CDR1 SGHRS, CDR2 YFSETQ. The CDR3 DNA follows: TGCGCCAGCAGGCAGGACAGGGGCTCTGGAAACACCATATATTTT. Its translation is CASRQDRGSGNTIYF.

This clone has just a few counts. V is TRBV19 and J is TRBJ1-1, with D unclear. The CDR3 covers 13 residues. V lost 3 bases and J lost 1, with 6 bases in between. Per the germline V gene, CDR1 is LNHDA and CDR2 is SQIVND (reference sequence). The CDR3 DNA follows: TGTGCCAGTAGTATTTTGCGGAACACTGAAGCTTTCTTT. This gives the protein CASSILRNTEAFF. Drawing the rest from reference TRBV19 and TRBJ1-1, the complete variable domain is DGGITQSPKYLFRKEGQNVTLSCEQNLNHDAMYWYRQDPGQGLRLIYYSQIVNDFQKGDIAEGYSVSREKKESFPLTVTSAQKNPTAFYLCASSILRNTEAFFGQGTRLTVV.

This clone was seen a handful of times. J is TRBJ1-3 and V is TRBV29-1; D is uncertain. This CDR3 region has 13 residues. In germline, CDR1 is SQVTM, CDR2 ANQGSEA. The V gene lost 1 base and the J gene lost 0 bases, with 4 bases spanning the gap. The CDR3 spells CSVEAFSGNTIYF. CDR3 DNA sequence: TGCAGCGTTGAAGCGTTCTCTGGAAACACCATATATTTT.

This chain joins TRBV2 and TRBJ1-2, with D possibly being TRBD1 (5 bases). The CDR3 length is 13 residues. The germline V and J ends were trimmed by 1 base and 8 bases, with 11 bases remaining between them. Germline CDR1 reads SNHLY; CDR2 reads FYNNEI. The CDR3: CASSEGGLRGYTF. Here the CDR3 DNA reads TGTGCCAGCAGTGAAGGGGGACTGAGAGGCTACACCTTC.

This clone was counted at least ten times. V usage is TRBV7-9 and J usage is TRBJ1-3; D unclear. V shed 1 base and J shed 6 bases, with 4 bases lying between them. This CDR3 region has 12 residues. Germline CDR1 reads SEHNR; CDR2 reads FQNEAQ (reference sequence). CDR3 sequence (DNA): TGTGCCAGCAGCTTAGGCGTAAACACCATATATTTT. It translates to CASSLGVNTIYF.

V and J are TRBV19 and TRBJ2-7, with D possibly being TRBD2 (7 bases). Per the germline V gene, CDR1 is LNHDA and CDR2 is SQIVND (reference sequence). The ends were cut back, 3 bases at V and 4 bases at J, with 16 bases in the middle. This CDR3 spans 15 amino acids. The CDR3 loop is CASSMGGASRYEQYF. In nucleotides, the CDR3 is TGTGCCAGTAGTATGGGGGGGGCGTCGAGGTACGAGCAGTACTTC.

The V call is TRBV5-8, the J call TRBJ1-1; D not resolved. The CDR3 loop spans 16 amino acids. Between the trimmed V and J ends, which lost 2 bases and 1 base, there was a span of 15 bases. Germline V gene data show CDR1 as SGHTS and CDR2 as YDEGEE. The CDR3 sequence is CASSLGSGRGNTEAFF. The CDR3 coding sequence is TGTGCCAGCAGCTTAGGTTCAGGTCGGGGGAACACTGAAGCTTTCTTT. Looking up the rest from reference TRBV5-8 and TRBJ1-1 gives the full variable domain: EAGVTQSPTHLIKTRGQQATLRCSPISGHTSVYWYQQALGLGLQFLLWYDEGEERNRGNFPPRFSGRQFPNYSSELNVNALELEDSALYLCASSLGSGRGNTEAFFGQGTRLTVV.

This clone was detected once. The genes are TRBV3-1 (or the pseudogene TRBV3-2) and TRBJ2-1, with 11 bases aligning to TRBD2. After removal of 2 bases from V and 0 bases from J, the junction contained 18 bases not matched to a gene. From germline, CDR1 is LGHDT and CDR2 YNNKEL (reference sequence). This CDR3 spans 22 amino acids. CDR3 amino acids: CASSQYLSTSGSSGPSYNEQFF. CDR3 DNA sequence: TGTGCCAGCAGCCAATATCTGTCAACTAGCGGGAGTTCAGGACCCTCCTACAATGAGCAGTTCTTC.

Comments on this clone: The same CDR3 is also encoded by other DNA sequences in this sample. The J gene is TRBJ2-7, the V gene TRBV7-9; no clear D gene. CDR1 SEHNR and CDR2 FQNEAQ come from the germline V gene (reference sequence). This CDR3 has 13 amino acids. Trimming shortened V by 1 base and J by 0 bases, and 4 bases separated the two germline ends. The CDR3 region has the DNA TGTGCCAGCAGCTTAGGGCACTCCTACGAGCAGTACTTC. Translated, it gives CASSLGHSYEQYF. Drawing the rest from reference TRBV7-9 and TRBJ2-7, the complete variable domain is DTGVSQNPRHKITKRGQNVTFRCDPISEHNRLYWYRQTLGQGPEFLTYFQNEAQLEKSRLLSDRFSAERPKGSFSTLEIQRTEQGDSAMYLCASSLGHSYEQYFGPGTRLTVT.

The rearrangement uses TRBV10-2 and TRBJ2-2; 8 nucleotides line up with TRBD2. The CDR3 has 17 amino acids. CDR1 is WSHSY, CDR2 SAAADI, per germline. Unmatched junction bases numbered 6, after V lost 0 bases and J lost 3 bases. The CDR3 bases are TGCGCCAGCAGTGAGTCGAAGCGGGAGCCGTACACCGGGGAGCTGTTTTTT. Protein: CASSESKREPYTGELFF.

This clone was counted a single time. The rearrangement links TRBV5-1 to TRBJ2-2; 8 nucleotides agree with TRBD2. Germline V gene sequence: CDR1 SGHRS, CDR2 YFSETQ. The CDR3 has 16 amino acids. V was clipped by 4 bases and J by 1 base; unmatched bases: 6. CDR3 nucleotides: TGCGCCAGCAGCCCCAGGACTAGCAGGAACACCGGGGAGCTGTTTTTT. Its translation is CASSPRTSRNTGELFF. The full variable domain, rest sourced from reference TRBV5-1 and TRBJ2-2, is KAGVTQTPRYLIKTRGQQVTLSCSPISGHRSVSWYQQTPGQGLQFLFEYFSETQRNKGNFPGRFSGRQFSNSRSEMNVSTLELGDSALYLCASSPRTSRNTGELFFGEGSRLTVL.

The rearrangement links TRBV28 to TRBJ2-3, with D perhaps matching TRBD1 (6 bases). The CDR3 has 13 amino acids. The germline gives CDR1 MDHEN, CDR2 SYDVKM. V was shortened by 7 bases and J by 4 bases, with 12 bases between the two germline ends. In DNA form, the CDR3 reads TGTGCCAGCACTCGGGCAGGGGCAGATACGCAGTATTTT. Its translation is CASTRAGADTQYF.

This rearrangement joins TRBV2 to TRBJ1-1; perhaps TRBD1 as D (5 bases). Germline lookup yields CDR1 SNHLY and CDR2 FYNNEI. V lost 6 bases and J 1 base, leaving 12 bases between the germline ends. The CDR3 is made up of 14 amino acids. This chain's CDR3 is CASRGGVPNTEAFF. The DNA of the CDR3 is TGTGCCAGCAGGGGAGGGGTCCCGAACACTGAAGCTTTCTTT.

This clone showed up just a few times. The chain couples TRBV30 to TRBJ1-6, with TRBD1 identical over 8 bases. J was trimmed by 4 bases and V by 2 bases; bases with no gene match: 13. The germline V gene has CDR1 GTSNPN and CDR2 SVGIG (reference sequence). The CDR3 spans 18 residues. The CDR3 loop reads CAWSPTVAGGAYNSPLHF. CDR3 DNA: TGTGCCTGGAGTCCCACCGTGGCAGGGGGCGCTTATAATTCACCCCTCCACTTT.

The chain links TRBV4-1 to TRBJ2-5; TRBD1 agrees at 7 bases. This CDR3 has 15 amino acids. Germline trimming cut 1 base from V and 4 bases from J; bases unmatched to any gene: 6. The germline CDR1 and CDR2 sequences are MGHRA and YSYEKL. As DNA, the CDR3 is TGCGCCAGCAGCCAAGCCCCGGGACAGCTAGAGACCCAGTACTTC. This translates into CASSQAPGQLETQYF.

This clone occurred a few times. The V gene is TRBV28, the J gene TRBJ2-7; D is possibly TRBD2 (6 bases). Trimming cost V 6 bases and J 6 bases, with 12 bases left between them. The length of the CDR3 is 12 residues. Germline V gene lookup returns CDR1 MDHEN and CDR2 SYDVKM. The CDR3 is CASRAGPGEQYV. The DNA of the CDR3 is TGTGCCAGCAGGGCGGGGCCAGGCGAGCAGTACGTC.

The CDR3: CASSLEQGTGGAPDTQYF. Here the CDR3 DNA reads TGTGCCAGCAGCTTAGAACAAGGGACAGGGGGTGCCCCAGATACGCAGTATTTT. The rearrangement joins TRBV7-8 to TRBJ2-3; 11 bases align to TRBD1. The germline gives CDR1 SGHVS, CDR2 FQNEAQ. The CDR3 consists of 18 residues. Trimming cost V 1 base and J 4 bases; bases outside gene matches: 10. Together with reference TRBV7-8 and TRBJ2-3, the CDR3 gives the full variable domain: GAGVSQSPRYKVAKRGQDVALRCDPISGHVSLFWYQQALGQGPEFLTYFQNEAQLDKSGLPSDRFFAERPEGSVSTLKIQRTQQEDSAVYLCASSLEQGTGGAPDTQYFGPGTRLTVL.

The genes are TRBV28 and TRBJ1-5, with D perhaps matching TRBD1 (5 bases). CDR3 length: 14 residues. V was trimmed by 3 bases and J by 3 bases, leaving 9 bases between them. Germline loops: CDR1 MDHEN, CDR2 SYDVKM. The DNA for the CDR3 is TGTGCCAGCAGTTTTGCAGGGCTCAATCAGCCCCAGCATTTT. Amino acids: CASSFAGLNQPQHF. The full variable domain, with the rest looked up from reference TRBV28 and TRBJ1-5, is DVKVTQSSRYLVKRTGEKVFLECVQDMDHENMFWYRQDPGLGLRLIYFSYDVKMKEKGDIPEGYSVSREKKERFSLILESASTNQTSMYLCASSFAGLNQPQHFGDGTRLSIL.

The V call is TRBV27, the J call TRBJ2-7; D may be TRBD1 (5 bases). The germline V gene encodes CDR1 MNHEY and CDR2 SMNVEV (reference sequence). V gave up 5 bases and J gave up 0 bases, with 14 bases separating them. This CDR3 contains 15 residues. The CDR3 reads CASSPTREFSYEQYF. CDR3 DNA: TGTGCCAGCAGTCCAACCAGGGAATTCTCCTACGAGCAGTACTTC.

This chain connects TRBV4-3 to TRBJ1-1; D ambiguous. Between the trimmed V and J ends, which lost 1 base and 5 bases, there was a span of 11 bases. Germline CDR1 reads LGHNA; CDR2 reads YSLEER. The CDR3 sequence is 14 residues long. CDR3 DNA: TGCGCCAGCAGCCAAGTGGTTGACGGGACTGAAGCTTTCTTT. It codes for CASSQVVDGTEAFF.

V and J are TRBV10-1 and TRBJ2-1; 8 positions match TRBD2. This CDR3 is 16 amino acids long. Trimming removed 0 bases from V and 7 bases from J; junction bases left unmatched: 8. CDR1 is WNHNN and CDR2 is SYGVQD in the germline V gene (reference sequence). The CDR3 here is CASSESSGLDVNEQFF. In nucleotides, the CDR3 is TGCGCCAGCAGTGAGTCATCGGGACTAGATGTTAATGAGCAGTTCTTC.

This chain joins TRBV5-1 and TRBJ1-2; D unresolved. The germline CDR1 and CDR2 sequences are SGHRS and YFSETQ. The CDR3 is 13 amino acids. Trimming took 2 bases from V and 6 from J, leaving 11 bases between them. Here the CDR3 DNA reads TGCGCCAGCAGCTTTACGGGGAGGGATGGCTACACCTTC. It yields the protein CASSFTGRDGYTF.

The gene calls are TRBV6-1 and TRBJ1-1; D ambiguous. Looked up from germline, CDR1 is MNHNS and CDR2 is SASEGT. The CDR3 totals 13 residues. Trimming took 1 base from V and 5 from J, leaving 8 bases between them. The CDR3 loop reads CASSEGQRTEAFF. Written as DNA, the CDR3 is TGTGCCAGCAGTGAAGGTCAGAGGACTGAAGCTTTCTTT.

In this sample, this clone turned up a few times. V gene TRBV27 combines with J gene TRBJ2-2; TRBD1 might be the D (6 bases). The CDR3 contains 15 residues. Germline V CDR1 and CDR2: MNHEY, SMNVEV (reference sequence). Trimming took 5 bases from V and 0 from J, leaving 10 bases between them. CDR3 protein: CASSDRTTNTGELFF. The CDR3 DNA reads as TGTGCCAGCAGTGACAGGACAACGAACACCGGGGAGCTGTTTTTT.

This clone was seen just once. The V gene is TRBV7-2, the J gene TRBJ1-1; 7 nucleotides agree with TRBD1. The CDR3 consists of 15 residues. Germline CDR1 and CDR2: SGHTA and FQGNSA. V shed 3 bases and J 11 bases; nucleotides not matched to a gene: 15. CDR3 loop: CASSLRTGGTHRAFF. The CDR3 DNA reads as TGTGCCAGCAGCTTGAGGACAGGTGGAACCCATAGGGCTTTCTTT.

The gene calls are TRBV18 and TRBJ2-5, with TRBD2 as a possible D gene (5 bases). The V end was cut by 3 bases, the J end by 3 bases, with 14 bases between. Germline V gene sequence: CDR1 KGHSH, CDR2 LQKENI. The CDR3 loop spans 15 amino acids. This CDR3 reads CASSPSEGSKETQYF. The DNA of the CDR3 is TGTGCCAGCTCACCGTCTGAGGGAAGCAAAGAGACCCAGTACTTC.

This clone came up once. The chain has TRBV19 and TRBJ1-5; possibly TRBD1 for D (5 bases). V was shortened by 2 bases and J by 6 bases, with 11 bases between the two germline ends. CDR3 length equals 14 residues. The V gene's germline CDR1 is LNHDA and CDR2 SQIVND (reference sequence). CDR3 sequence (DNA): TGTGCCAGTAGTATAAAGGGGTTCACTCAGCCCCAGCATTTT. This encodes CASSIKGFTQPQHF.

The genes are TRBV11-1 and TRBJ1-1; 7 nucleotides line up with TRBD1. After removal of 6 bases from V and 5 bases from J, the junction contained 6 bases not matched to a gene. Germline V CDR1 and CDR2: SGHAT, FQDESV (reference sequence). The CDR3 covers 13 residues. The CDR3 DNA follows: TGTGCCAGCAGTCCTCAGACAGGGACTGAAGCTTTCTTT. Protein: CASSPQTGTEAFF.

The genes are TRBV7-2 and TRBJ2-3; 7 bases map to TRBD2. In germline, CDR1 is SGHTA, CDR2 FQGNSA. The CDR3 has 16 amino acids. V dropped 1 base and J dropped 6; count of bases not matched to a gene: 10. The CDR3 DNA sequence: TGTGCCAGCAGCTTAGGCGGGAGCGGGGAGGCCGATACGCAGTATTTT. It yields the protein CASSLGGSGEADTQYF.